This TCR beta chain is drawn from a study of cytomegalovirus exposure and HLA in healthy donors. A word on this clone: What it binds is unknown.

Study results and limitations: Specificity of three CMV-associated chains for CMV antigens was verified in vitro.

The germline gives CDR1 SGHVS, CDR2 FNYEAQ. This CDR3 contains 11 residues. V shed 6 bases and J shed 11 bases, with 13 bases lying between them. Primers for the PCR totalled 60 Vbeta and 13 Jbeta. Data came from immunoSEQ multiplex PCR; TCRdb stores just in-frame clones and leaves some out. The sample lists about 130,000 clones; just under 80% were seen once. This chain connects TRBV7-6 to TRBJ1-1, with a weak D call TRBD1 (6 bases). Input material: PBMCs. This sequence originates from a male donor in good health and CMV-seronegative. The CDR3 region has the DNA TGTGCCAGCAGTTTTCAGGGGACGGCTTTCTTT. Translated: CASSFQGTAFF. The full variable domain, its missing parts supplied by reference TRBV7-6 and TRBJ1-1, is GAGVSQSPRYKVTKRGQDVALRCDPISGHVSLYWYRQALGQGPEFLTYFNYEAQQDKSGLPNDRFSAERPEGSISTLTIQRTEQRDSAMYRCASSFQGTAFFGQGTRLTVV.